Listed below are T cell receptor beta chains from one sample, sequenced in a study of beta chain features in type 1 diabetes. The table came from immunoSEQ multiplex PCR; TCRdb's copy has only in-frame clones and leaves some out. The sample lists about 320,000 clones, 14% occurring once. Sequenced material: central memory CD4+ T cells from blood. These receptors all stem from a man aged 25-40 years in good health. The CDR3 runs from the conserved cysteine through the conserved F or W. Fields, in order: V gene, CDR3 protein.

TRBV6-5 | CASTKAGETQYF
TRBV10-3 | CATRHGPWEDTQYF
TRBV7-2 | CASSTYRSAGNTIYF
TRBV5-1 | CASSLDASGRGTDTQYF
TRBV4-1 | CASSRLAVGDETQYF
TRBV7-2 | CASSQDTQAAVYSQHF
TRBV5-1 | CASSLAGADGNTIYF
TRBV4-3 | CASSQQTSWTDTQYF
TRBV5-1 | CASSSGQGYYEQYF
TRBV5-4 | CASSPGSRFGEAFF
TRBV27 | CASSLLASSGGWADTQYF
TRBV5-5 | CASSQEAEGAYNEQFF
TRBV25-1 | CASSDGGHLEAFF
TRBV1 | CTSSLSGTGSEQYF
TRBV11-3 | CASTRSSGTQYF
TRBV5-4 | CASGQGYNEQFF
TRBV30 | CAWRSGENQPQHF
TRBV29-1 | CSANRVGDTEAFF
TRBV5-4 | CASSLVQSYNEQFF
TRBV4-3 | CASSQEGPGRETQYF
TRBV11-2 | CASSLDGNSNQPQHF
TRBV30 | CAWSSTYNEQFF
TRBV7-2 | CASSLDRNPSYNSPLHF
TRBV7-2 | CASSKSGSSTDTQYF
TRBV14 | CASSFRDIQYF
TRBV19 | CASSIETALTAGAFF
TRBV19 | CASRQDSGTSYQPQHF
TRBV6-5 | CASGPGGPSEQFF
TRBV28 | CASSLGGGRTEAFF
TRBV7-6 | CASSLYPGADTQYF
TRBV9 | CASSTGEETQYF
TRBV9 | CASSPGSGGPQYF
TRBV11-2 | CASSQDMNTEAFF
TRBV5-5 | CASSLLMDTQYF